The 25 T cell receptor beta chains presented below share a single source sample, sequenced in a study of OX40 agonist ivuxolimab in advanced cancers. Libraries were prepared by immunoSEQ multiplex PCR; TCRdb keeps only in-frame clonotypes and omits some of them. Of 40,000 to 60,000 clones in the sample, 88% are singletons; the top ten hold about 3.2%. Here the sequenced sample was CD4+ or CD8+ T cells sorted from blood, taken in a trial of the OX40 agonist ivuxolimab. These receptors were obtained from an adult with an advanced solid tumor such as melanoma, head and neck, liver or kidney cancer.

The V call is TRBV29-1, the J call TRBJ1-6; 10 positions match TRBD1. This CDR3 spans 14 amino acids. CDR1 is SQVTM, CDR2 ANQGSEA, per germline. The V gene end was trimmed by 7 bases and the J gene end by 8 bases; junction bases not matched to a gene: 8. The CDR3 DNA sequence: TGCAGCGCCTGGACAGGGGGATACGATTCACCCCTCCACTTT. Encoded protein: CSAWTGGYDSPLHF.

This sequence joins TRBV6-6 and TRBJ2-2; D might be TRBD1 (6 bases). CDR3 length equals 14 residues. The germline V and J ends were trimmed by 7 bases and 3 bases, with 12 bases remaining between them. Germline loops: CDR1 MNHNY, CDR2 SVGAGI (reference sequence). The CDR3 sequence is CASTRAGDTGELFF. Written as DNA, the CDR3 is TGTGCCAGCACAAGGGCAGGGGACACCGGGGAGCTGTTTTTT.

CDR3 in amino acids: CASSPKGGANQPQHF. The CDR3 DNA reads as TGTGCCAGCTCACCCAAAGGTGGTGCGAATCAGCCCCAGCATTTT. The chain recombines TRBV18 with TRBJ1-5; D is uncertain. The germline gives CDR1 KGHSH, CDR2 LQKENI. This CDR3 region has 15 residues. Trimming took off 3 bases at V and 4 bases at J, with 13 bases between the two ends.

V is TRBV28 and J is TRBJ1-5; TRBD1 might be the D (5 bases). The ends were cut back, 3 bases at V and 11 bases at J, with 23 bases in the middle. The CDR3 runs 16 residues. Germline CDR1 reads MDHEN; CDR2 reads SYDVKM. The DNA for the CDR3 is TGTGCCAGCAGTTTTTGGGGCAGGGAGGTGAATGGCGCCCAGCATTTT. Amino acids: CASSFWGREVNGAQHF.

V is TRBV18 and J is TRBJ1-5; no reliable D call. This CDR3 region has 13 residues. Trimming removed 6 bases at V and 4 bases at J, with 10 bases between. The germline CDR1 and CDR2 sequences are KGHSH and LQKENI. The CDR3 reads CASSTGRNQPQHF. In DNA, the CDR3 is TGTGCCAGCTCCACGGGGAGAAATCAGCCCCAGCATTTT.

This rearrangement joins TRBV29-1 to TRBJ1-1; no definite D call. The germline CDR1 and CDR2 sequences are SQVTM and ANQGSEA. The V end was cut by 0 bases, the J end by 1 base, with 12 bases between. This CDR3 comprises 15 residues. CDR3 in DNA: TGCAGCGTTGAAGACAGGCGCCGGTCGAACACTGAAGCTTTCTTT. It codes for CSVEDRRRSNTEAFF.

The chain employs TRBV7-6 and TRBJ1-1, with no clear D. The CDR3 spans 13 residues. V dropped 5 bases and J dropped 0 bases, with 7 bases sitting between them. Germline CDR1 reads SGHVS; CDR2 reads FNYEAQ. The DNA for the CDR3 is TGTGCCAGCAGCCCGCGAGTGAACACTGAAGCTTTCTTT. Encoded protein: CASSPRVNTEAFF.

The chain couples TRBV5-4 to TRBJ2-5, with D uncertain. Germline values: CDR1 SGHNT, CDR2 YYREEE (reference sequence). V gave up 4 bases and J gave up 0 bases, with 10 bases separating them. This CDR3 region has 14 residues. The CDR3 DNA reads as TGTGCCAGCAGCCCAGACTTGTACCAAGAGACCCAGTACTTC. Protein sequence: CASSPDLYQETQYF. The full variable domain, its missing parts supplied by reference TRBV5-4 and TRBJ2-5, is ETGVTQSPTHLIKTRGQQVTLRCSSQSGHNTVSWYQQALGQGPQFIFQYYREEENGRGNFPPRFSGLQFPNYSSELNVNALELDDSALYLCASSPDLYQETQYFGPGTRLLVL.

Here the CDR3 reads CASSLFSGARGETQYF. For the CDR3, the DNA is TGTGCCAGCAGCTTGTTTTCCGGGGCGAGGGGAGAGACCCAGTACTTC. This chain uses TRBV5-6 with TRBJ2-5; D tentatively reads TRBD1 or TRBD2 (5 bases each). This CDR3 comprises 16 residues. V lost 1 base and J 4 bases, leaving 17 bases between the germline ends. Germline CDR1 and CDR2: SGHDT and YYEEEE.

In its sample, this clone was seen a few times. The gene calls are TRBV18 and TRBJ2-3, with D possibly matching TRBD2 (6 bases). The CDR3 contains 15 residues. V lost 3 bases and J lost 2, with 12 bases in between. Germline CDR1 KGHSH, CDR2 LQKENI. The CDR3 DNA reads TGTGCCAGCTCACCGCAGGGCGGGGACACAGATACGCAGTATTTT. It is translated as CASSPQGGDTDTQYF.

This chain uses TRBV7-3 with TRBJ2-7; TRBD2 is a possible D gene (6 bases). The germline V and J ends were trimmed by 1 base and 3 bases, with 10 bases remaining between them. Germline V lookup: CDR1 SGHTA, CDR2 FQGTGA. This CDR3 is built from 14 residues. The CDR3 DNA sequence: TGTGCCAGCAGCTTAAAGTGGGGGGACTACGAGCAGTACTTC. Protein: CASSLKWGDYEQYF.

This clone was detected once. The chain combines TRBV6-6 with TRBJ2-1; D possibly corresponds to TRBD1 (6 bases). The V end was cut by 6 bases, the J end by 5 bases, with 11 bases between. CDR3 length: 13 amino acids. In germline, CDR1 is MNHNY, CDR2 SVGAGI (reference sequence). The CDR3 sequence: CASRNRENNEQFF. Written as DNA, the CDR3 is TGTGCCAGCAGAAACAGGGAAAACAATGAGCAGTTCTTC.

V and J are TRBV6-1 and TRBJ2-7; D uncertain. This CDR3 is 14 amino acids long. The germline gives CDR1 MNHNS, CDR2 SASEGT. Trimming removed 1 base from V and 4 bases from J, with 11 bases in between. This CDR3 reads CASSEGWMVYEQYF. For the CDR3, the DNA is TGTGCCAGCAGTGAAGGCTGGATGGTATACGAGCAGTACTTC.

The V gene is TRBV5-4, the J gene TRBJ2-7; D gene uncertain. The germline gives CDR1 SGHNT, CDR2 YYREEE (reference sequence). The CDR3 runs to 12 residues. The V end was cut by 3 bases, the J end by 2 bases, with 6 bases between. CDR3 in DNA: TGTGCCAGCAGCTCATCCACCTACGAGCAGTACTTC. Its translation: CASSSSTYEQYF.

This chain connects TRBV28 to TRBJ2-7; 10 nucleotides match TRBD1. The CDR3 length is 17 residues. Germline V gene data show CDR1 as MDHEN and CDR2 as SYDVKM. The V and J ends lost 6 bases and 6 bases, in that order; junction bases with no gene match: 17. For the CDR3, the DNA is TGTGCCAGCAGCTTACCCACCGCCCCGGGACAGGGGTTCGAGCAGTACTTC. This encodes CASSLPTAPGQGFEQYF.

The V gene is TRBV5-1, the J gene TRBJ2-2; TRBD2 aligns across 11 bases. Germline V lookup: CDR1 SGHRS, CDR2 YFSETQ. This CDR3 is built from 15 residues. V lost 5 bases to trimming and J lost 4 bases; unmatched junction nucleotides: 4. Here the CDR3 reads CASRILAGATGELFF. In DNA, the CDR3 is TGCGCCAGCAGAATACTAGCGGGAGCCACCGGGGAGCTGTTTTTT.

This sequence joins TRBV6-5 and TRBJ2-7, with D hard to call. Germline V lookup: CDR1 MNHEY, CDR2 SVGAGI. Trimming removed 6 bases from V and 2 bases from J, with 14 bases in between. The CDR3 sequence is 14 residues long. The CDR3 loop reads CASSRLIGTYEQYF. The DNA for the CDR3 is TGTGCCAGCAGCCGTCTGATAGGGACCTACGAGCAGTACTTC.

The chain uses TRBV5-1 and TRBJ2-1; 8 positions match TRBD1. There are 13 residues in the CDR3. The germline V gene has CDR1 SGHRS and CDR2 YFSETQ. Germline trimming cut 4 bases from V and 7 bases from J; bases unmatched to any gene: 4. CDR3 sequence (DNA): TGCGCCAGCAGCCGGACAGGGCAAAATGAGCAGTTCTTC. It translates to CASSRTGQNEQFF.

The chain recombines TRBV19 with TRBJ2-1; D possibly corresponds to TRBD1 (6 bases). This CDR3 has 16 residues. Trimming stripped 5 bases from V and 5 bases from J, with 19 bases between. Germline CDR1 LNHDA, CDR2 SQIVND (reference sequence). The CDR3 sequence is CASSSLPPGTNNEQFF. The CDR3 DNA reads TGTGCCAGTAGTTCCCTGCCCCCGGGGACAAACAATGAGCAGTTCTTC.

The V and J genes are TRBV2 and TRBJ1-5, with D perhaps TRBD1 (5 bases). The CDR3 runs 14 residues. Trimming took off 4 bases at V and 2 bases at J, with 9 bases between the two ends. Germline CDR1 reads SNHLY; CDR2 reads FYNNEI. The CDR3 here is CASSVGDRNQPQHF. The CDR3, as DNA: TGTGCCAGCAGTGTCGGGGACCGCAATCAGCCCCAGCATTTT.

This chain connects TRBV5-1 to TRBJ2-5; tentative D call: TRBD2 (6 bases). The CDR3 sequence is 13 residues long. Per germline, CDR1 SGHRS and CDR2 YFSETQ. Deletions cut 2 bases from V and 5 bases from J, with 10 bases between. The CDR3 coding sequence is TGCGCCAGCAGCTTAGGTGGAGGGGAGACCCAGTACTTC. Its translation is CASSLGGGETQYF. Using reference TRBV5-1 and TRBJ2-5 for the parts outside the CDR3, the full variable domain is KAGVTQTPRYLIKTRGQQVTLSCSPISGHRSVSWYQQTPGQGLQFLFEYFSETQRNKGNFPGRFSGRQFSNSRSEMNVSTLELGDSALYLCASSLGGGETQYFGPGTRLLVL.

This clone was found a few times. The rearrangement links TRBV19 to TRBJ2-5, with D unresolved. Per the germline V gene, CDR1 is LNHDA and CDR2 is SQIVND (reference sequence). V lost 4 bases to trimming and J lost 0 bases, with 3 bases between them. The CDR3 consists of 12 residues. As DNA, the CDR3 is TGTGCCAGTAGTAGGGACCAAGAGACCCAGTACTTC. It is translated as CASSRDQETQYF.

V usage is TRBV20-1 and J usage is TRBJ2-5; unclear D gene. The CDR3 is 11 residues long. Trimming left V 7 bases short and J 5 bases short, with 11 bases between. Germline V CDR1 and CDR2: DFQATT, SNEGSKA (reference sequence). This chain's CDR3 is CSGWDRETQYF. The CDR3 region has the DNA TGCAGTGGATGGGATCGGGAGACCCAGTACTTC.

This chain uses TRBV6-1 with TRBJ1-1, with no clear D. Trimming took 7 bases from V and 4 from J, leaving 7 bases between them. CDR3 size: 11 residues. Germline lookup yields CDR1 MNHNS and CDR2 SASEGT. The CDR3 DNA reads as TGTGCCAGCACAGATCGCACTGAAGCTTTCTTT. This gives the protein CASTDRTEAFF.

The V gene is TRBV14, the J gene TRBJ1-1; D may be TRBD1 (5 bases). CDR3 length equals 14 residues. The V and J ends lost 1 base and 0 bases respectively, with 6 bases between them. Germline assignment: CDR1 SGHDN and CDR2 FVKESK. The CDR3, as DNA: TGTGCCAGCAGCCAAGCAGGGTTGAACACTGAAGCTTTCTTT. Translation: CASSQAGLNTEAFF.